This note documents a single T cell receptor beta chain sequence. This sample stems from a study of blood T cell repertoires in COVID-19. Study-level background: Italy, Spain and the United States were the sources of the convalescent and acute COVID-19 samples. The cDNA or gDNA used as material had been derived from T cells, B-cell-depleted T cells, or PBMCs.

Per the study methods: How many nucleated cells were present was estimated from reference gene primer amplification. Method: immunoSEQ multiplex PCR; TCRdb's copy keeps in-frame clones and lacks some. V and J calls and clone size are given by that table; D and trimming were obtained from the DNA. Here the sample spans tens of thousands of clones, 75% to 90% being singletons. The CDR3 extends over 13 amino acids. The V segment lost 6 bases and the J segment 5 bases; nucleotides outside the gene matches: 5. Germline V gene lookup returns CDR1 SGHTA and CDR2 FQGNSA. This clonotype originated in an elderly woman with COVID-19, enrolled during active disease. Sequences were obtained from peripheral blood. The rearrangement joins TRBV7-2 to TRBJ1-1, with 8 bases lining up with TRBD1. The CDR3 bases are TGTGCCAGCAGTCAGGGGGCGCGAACTGAAGCTTTCTTT. Amino acids: CASSQGARTEAFF.